Sequencing of this TCR beta chain was carried out in a study of cytomegalovirus exposure and HLA in healthy donors. CDR1 is SGHTS and CDR2 is YDEGEE in the germline V gene. V shed 5 bases and J shed 7 bases, with 16 bases lying between them. The CDR3 has 13 amino acids. Primers included in the PCR were 60 Vbeta and 13 Jbeta primers. Using immunoSEQ multiplex PCR, the repertoire was profiled, and TCRdb retains in-frame clones only, with some absent. The sample contains about 120,000 clones, 50% to 65% of which appear only once. The chain recombines TRBV5-8 with TRBJ2-7, with TRBD2 as a possible D gene (7 bases). Sequenced: PBMCs. This sequence originates from a woman aged 35 to 49 in good health and CMV-seropositive. The CDR3 nucleotides are TGTGCCAGCAGGAACATGGGGGGGCGAGAGCAGTACTTC. It yields the protein CASRNMGGREQYF.